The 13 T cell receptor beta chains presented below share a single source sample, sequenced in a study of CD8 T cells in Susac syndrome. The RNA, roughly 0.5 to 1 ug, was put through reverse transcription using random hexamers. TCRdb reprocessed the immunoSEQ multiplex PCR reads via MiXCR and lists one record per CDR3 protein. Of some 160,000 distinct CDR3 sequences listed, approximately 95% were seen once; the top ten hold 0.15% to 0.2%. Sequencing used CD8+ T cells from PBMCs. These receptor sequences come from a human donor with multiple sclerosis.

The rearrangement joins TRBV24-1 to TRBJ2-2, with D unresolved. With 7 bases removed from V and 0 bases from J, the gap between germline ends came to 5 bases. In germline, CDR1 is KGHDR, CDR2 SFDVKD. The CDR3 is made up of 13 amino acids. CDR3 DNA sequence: TGTGCCACCAGGGCCCCGAACACCGGGGAGCTGTTTTTT. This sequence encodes CATRAPNTGELFF.

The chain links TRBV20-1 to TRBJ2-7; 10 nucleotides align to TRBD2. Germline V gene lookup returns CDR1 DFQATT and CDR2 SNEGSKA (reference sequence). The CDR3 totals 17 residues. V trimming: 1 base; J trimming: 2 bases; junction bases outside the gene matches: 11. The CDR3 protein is CSARGNQREGRPYEQYF. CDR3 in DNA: TGCAGTGCTAGAGGGAACCAGCGGGAGGGCCGGCCCTACGAGCAGTACTTC.

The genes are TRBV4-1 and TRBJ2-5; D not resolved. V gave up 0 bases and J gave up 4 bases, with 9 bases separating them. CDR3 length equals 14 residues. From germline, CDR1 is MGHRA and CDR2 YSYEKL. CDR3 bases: TGCGCCAGCAGCCAAGATTCTCTAATAGAGACCCAGTACTTC. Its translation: CASSQDSLIETQYF.

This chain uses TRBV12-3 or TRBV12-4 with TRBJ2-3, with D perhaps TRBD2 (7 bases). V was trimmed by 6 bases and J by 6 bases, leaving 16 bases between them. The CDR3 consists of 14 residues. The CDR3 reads CASSLRGAFDTQYF. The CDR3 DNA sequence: TGTGCCAGCAGCTTACGGGGGGCCTTCGATACGCAGTATTTT.

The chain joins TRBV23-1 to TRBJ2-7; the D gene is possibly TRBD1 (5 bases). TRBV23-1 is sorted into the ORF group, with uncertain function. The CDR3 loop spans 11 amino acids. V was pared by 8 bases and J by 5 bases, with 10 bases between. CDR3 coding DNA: TGCGCCAGCCCGACAGACCACGAGCAGTACTTC. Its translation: CASPTDHEQYF.

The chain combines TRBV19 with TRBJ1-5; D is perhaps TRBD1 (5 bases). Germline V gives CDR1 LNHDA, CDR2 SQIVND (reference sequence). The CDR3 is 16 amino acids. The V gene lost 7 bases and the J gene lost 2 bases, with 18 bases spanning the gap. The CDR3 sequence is CASTKRGGGGNQPQHF. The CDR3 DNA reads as TGTGCCAGTACCAAACGGGGGGGAGGAGGCAATCAGCCCCAGCATTTT.

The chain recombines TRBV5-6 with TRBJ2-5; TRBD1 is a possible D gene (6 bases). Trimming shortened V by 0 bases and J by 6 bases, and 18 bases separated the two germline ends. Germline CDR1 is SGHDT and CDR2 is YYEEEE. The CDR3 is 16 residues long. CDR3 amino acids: CASSLGGGTGIKTQYF. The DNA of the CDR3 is TGTGCCAGCAGCTTGGGGGGTGGCACAGGGATAAAGACCCAGTACTTC.

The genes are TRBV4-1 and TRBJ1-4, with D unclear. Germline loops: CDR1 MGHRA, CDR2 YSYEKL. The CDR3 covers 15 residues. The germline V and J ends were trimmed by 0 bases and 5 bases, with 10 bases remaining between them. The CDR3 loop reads CASSQDPQGNEKLFF. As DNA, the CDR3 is TGCGCCAGCAGCCAAGATCCTCAAGGGAATGAAAAACTGTTTTTT.

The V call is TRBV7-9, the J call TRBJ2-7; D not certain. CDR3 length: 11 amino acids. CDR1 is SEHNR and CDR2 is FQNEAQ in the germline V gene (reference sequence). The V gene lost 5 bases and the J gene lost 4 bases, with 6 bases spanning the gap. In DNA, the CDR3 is TGTGCCAGCAGCGCACCATACGAGCAGTACTTC. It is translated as CASSAPYEQYF.

CDR3 sequence reads: CSAKDQKKGPREQYF. In DNA, the CDR3 is TGCAGTGCTAAGGACCAAAAGAAGGGCCCTCGCGAGCAGTACTTC. The V call is TRBV20-1, the J call TRBJ2-7; D is ambiguous. Germline values: CDR1 DFQATT, CDR2 SNEGSKA (reference sequence). This CDR3 spans 15 amino acids. V lost 4 bases and J 6 bases, leaving 22 bases between the germline ends.

Here the CDR3 reads CSVESLGLQETQYF. The CDR3 DNA is TGCAGCGTTGAATCGTTGGGCTTACAAGAGACCCAGTACTTC. The rearrangement links TRBV29-1 to TRBJ2-5; D not resolved. The CDR3 length is 14 residues. V was shortened by 2 bases and J by 2 bases, with 12 bases between the two germline ends. Germline V gives CDR1 SQVTM, CDR2 ANQGSEA.

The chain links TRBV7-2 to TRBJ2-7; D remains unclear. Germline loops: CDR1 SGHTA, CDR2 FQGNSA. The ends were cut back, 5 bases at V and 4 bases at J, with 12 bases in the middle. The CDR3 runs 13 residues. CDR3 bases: TGTGCCAGCAGCCCCCGTTTGATTTACGAGCAGTACTTC. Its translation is CASSPRLIYEQYF.

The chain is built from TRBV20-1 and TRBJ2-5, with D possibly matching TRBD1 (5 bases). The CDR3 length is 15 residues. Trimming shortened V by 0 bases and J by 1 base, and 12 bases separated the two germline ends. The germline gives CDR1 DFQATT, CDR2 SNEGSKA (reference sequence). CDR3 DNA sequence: TGCAGTGCTAGAGAGGGGCAGTCCGTCCAAGAGACCCAGTACTTC. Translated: CSAREGQSVQETQYF.